The next 6 T cell receptor beta chains were all read from a single sample in a study of T cell clonality in common variable immunodeficiency. Clones were read by immunoSEQ multiplex PCR, and TCRdb kept only the in-frame ones, dropping some. This sample comprises about 64,000 clones, none seen once only. Sequences were obtained from peripheral blood mononuclear cells. These receptors were collected from a person aged 18 to 70 in good health.

This clone was seen ten or more times. Read data end 3 residues before the CDR3 end; the end is taken from the germline J gene. The V and J genes are TRBV7-7 and TRBJ2-2; the match to TRBD2 covers 9 bases. CDR1 SSHAT and CDR2 FNYEAQ come from the germline V gene (reference sequence). This CDR3 has 14 amino acids. The V gene end was trimmed by 4 bases and the J gene end by 7 bases; junction bases not matched to a gene: 4. The CDR3 region is CASSSAGGVGELFF. The CDR3 bases that were read are TGTGCCAGCAGCTCCGCGGGGGGGGTCGGGGAG.

This clone was observed many times. Read data end 3 residues before the CDR3 end; the end is taken from the germline J gene. The V and J genes are TRBV18 and TRBJ2-3, with TRBD2 matching 14 bases. The CDR3 runs 16 residues. Germline CDR1 reads KGHSH; CDR2 reads LQKENI. V was clipped by 6 bases and J by 3 bases; unmatched bases: 5. The sequenced part of the CDR3 DNA is TGTGCCAGCTCCCCGACTAGCGGGGGGGCGACAGATACG. This codes for CASSPTSGGATDT. The complete CDR3 protein is CASSPTSGGATDTQYF.

This clone was seen repeatedly, ten times or more. The CDR3 DNA, read in part, is TGCAGTGCCTTGGCCCTGGGCGGTCATGCGACTAGAGGTCACGACACTGAA. Amino acids: CSALALGGHATRGHDTE. In full, the CDR3 reads CSALALGGHATRGHDTEAFF. The chain recombines TRBV20-1 with TRBJ1-1; D is unresolved. The read terminates 3 residues before the CDR3 end, so the remaining end is supplied by the germline J gene. Trimming removed 6 bases from V and 3 bases from J, with 35 bases in between. The CDR3 is made up of 20 amino acids. Germline CDR1 and CDR2: DFQATT and SNEGSKA (reference sequence).

This clone came up many times. The CDR3 loop is CSAHTSGSYEQYF. The sequenced CDR3 bases are TGCAGTGCGCATACTAGCGGGAGTTACGAG. This chain uses TRBV20-1 with TRBJ2-7, with TRBD2 identical over 11 bases. The read halts 3 residues ahead of the CDR3 end, with the missing end drawn from the germline J gene. CDR1 and CDR2 (germline): DFQATT, SNEGSKA (reference sequence). The CDR3 totals 13 residues. J lost 4 bases, V lost 6 bases, and 5 bases had no gene match.

This clone appeared many times. The observed sequence ends 3 residues before the CDR3 terminus, with the missing tail filled in from the germline J gene. This chain joins TRBV20-1 and TRBJ2-1; TRBD2 agrees at 8 bases. Germline V CDR1 and CDR2: DFQATT, SNEGSKA (reference sequence). The CDR3 runs to 17 residues. V was clipped by 0 bases and J by 5 bases; unmatched bases: 12. The CDR3 is CSARDRRNGGVNNEQFF. The CDR3 DNA, read in part, is TGCAGTGCTAGAGACCGGCGTAACGGGGGGGTAAACAATGAG.

The sample holds many counts of this clone. The read terminates 3 residues before the CDR3 end, so the remaining end is supplied by the germline J gene. V gene TRBV30 combines with J gene TRBJ2-5; D unclear. Trimming cost V 2 bases and J 5 bases, with 3 bases left between them. This CDR3 region has 10 residues. Germline lookup yields CDR1 GTSNPN and CDR2 SVGIG (reference sequence). The sequenced part of the CDR3 DNA is TGTGCCTGGAGTAGCGAGACC. This sequence encodes CAWSSET. The full CDR3 reads CAWSSETQYF.